This T cell receptor beta chain was observed in a study of CD8 T cells in ankylosing spondylitis. From the 5' RACE reads, TCRdb called clonotypes with MiXCR, one entry per CDR3 protein. The sample shows approximately 110,000 distinct CDR3 sequences, around 24% of them seen only once. Trimming cost V 0 bases and J 9 bases, with 10 bases left between them. CDR1 is SGHKS, CDR2 YYEKEE, per germline (reference sequence). This CDR3 has 13 residues. Sequenced input: synovial fluid, either unsorted or a sorted T cell fraction (not recorded which). The source of this sequence is a male donor with ankylosing spondylitis. The chain couples TRBV5-5 to TRBJ1-5; no reliable D call. In DNA, the CDR3 is TGTGCCAGCAGCTTGGCCGACGGGTGGCCCCAGCATTTT. Protein sequence: CASSLADGWPQHF.